The 16 T cell receptor beta chains presented below share a single source sample, sequenced in a study of blood T cell repertoires in COVID-19. Using immunoSEQ multiplex PCR, the repertoire was profiled, and TCRdb retains in-frame clones only, with some absent. Found here are about 220,000 clones, 83% of them singletons; the top ten hold roughly 2.5%. The sample taken for sequencing was peripheral blood. The receptors derive from a woman aged 40 to 55 with active or convalescent COVID-19.

This clone has a single count. The chain recombines TRBV5-1 with TRBJ2-5; D may be TRBD1 (6 bases). With 4 bases removed from V and 3 bases from J, the gap between germline ends came to 16 bases. Germline CDR1 reads SGHRS; CDR2 reads YFSETQ. This CDR3 is built from 15 residues. Written as DNA, the CDR3 is TGCGCCAGCAGCCATTGGGGGCCGGATAAAGAGACCCAGTACTTC. This codes for CASSHWGPDKETQYF.

This chain links TRBV6-2 or TRBV6-3 with TRBJ2-7; 9 positions agree with TRBD2. Germline loops: CDR1 MNHEY, CDR2 SVGEGT. V lost 5 bases to trimming and J lost 1 base; unmatched junction nucleotides: 9. The CDR3 runs to 16 residues. The CDR3: CASSTTAGGASYEQYF. DNA of the CDR3: TGTGCCAGCAGTACCACAGCGGGGGGCGCATCCTACGAGCAGTACTTC.

This chain joins TRBV19 and TRBJ2-7; TRBD1 aligns across 8 bases. J lost 5 bases, V lost 6 bases, and 12 bases had no gene match. The CDR3 covers 15 residues. The germline gives CDR1 LNHDA, CDR2 SQIVND (reference sequence). CDR3 nucleotide sequence: TGTGCCAGTAGAACCGACAGGGGTACTAGGGACGAGCAGTACTTC. It specifies CASRTDRGTRDEQYF. The full variable domain, in which reference TRBV19 and TRBJ2-7 provide the parts outside the CDR3, is DGGITQSPKYLFRKEGQNVTLSCEQNLNHDAMYWYRQDPGQGLRLIYYSQIVNDFQKGDIAEGYSVSREKKESFPLTVTSAQKNPTAFYLCASRTDRGTRDEQYFGPGTRLTVT.

This clone was seen repeatedly, ten times or more. The chain uses TRBV5-1 and TRBJ1-5; D perhaps matches TRBD1 (6 bases). The CDR3 sequence is 14 residues long. V was pared by 0 bases and J by 6 bases, with 10 bases between. Germline V gene lookup returns CDR1 SGHRS and CDR2 YFSETQ. The CDR3 nucleotides read TGCGCCAGCAGCTTGGCGGGGGGCAGTCAGCCCCAGCATTTT. Its translation is CASSLAGGSQPQHF.

This sequence joins TRBV5-1 and TRBJ2-2; 10 bases map to TRBD2. V was pared by 0 bases and J by 7 bases, with 3 bases of the junction left unmatched. The germline gives CDR1 SGHRS, CDR2 YFSETQ. The CDR3 length is 15 residues. DNA of the CDR3: TGCGCCAGCAGCTTGGAATTAGCGGGAGGCGGGGAGCTGTTTTTT. This codes for CASSLELAGGGELFF.

V and J are TRBV27 and TRBJ1-6; 7 bases are shared with TRBD1. The V gene's germline CDR1 is MNHEY and CDR2 SMNVEV (reference sequence). Trimming cost V 6 bases and J 10 bases; bases outside gene matches: 9. This CDR3 comprises 14 residues. CDR3 in DNA: TGTGCCAGCAGCATCCAGGGGGGAGAGTCACCCCTCCACTTT. It is translated as CASSIQGGESPLHF.

This chain joins TRBV3-1 (or the pseudogene TRBV3-2) and TRBJ1-2, with D maybe TRBD1 (5 bases). Trimming cost V 4 bases and J 1 base, with 16 bases left between them. Germline V lookup: CDR1 LGHDT, CDR2 YNNKEL (reference sequence). The length of the CDR3 is 16 residues. The CDR3 loop reads CASSPLGGEGNYGYTF. The CDR3 coding sequence is TGTGCCAGCAGCCCTCTCGGGGGGGAGGGTAACTATGGCTACACCTTC.

This sequence joins TRBV11-1 and TRBJ1-6; D call uncertain. Germline V gives CDR1 SGHAT, CDR2 FQDESV (reference sequence). The CDR3 is 15 residues long. The V gene lost 1 base and the J gene lost 7 bases, with 11 bases spanning the gap. This CDR3 reads CASSLVGIMNSPLHF. The CDR3 DNA reads TGTGCCAGCAGCTTAGTCGGGATCATGAATTCACCCCTCCACTTT.

This clone turned up a few times. The V and J genes are TRBV3-1 (or the pseudogene TRBV3-2) and TRBJ1-1; D perhaps matches TRBD1 (6 bases). CDR1 and CDR2 from the germline V gene are LGHDT and YNNKEL (reference sequence). Trimming took 4 bases from V and 1 from J, leaving 10 bases between them. The CDR3 sequence is 14 residues long. CDR3 residues: CASSRLDRNTEAFF. The CDR3 coding sequence is TGTGCCAGCAGCCGATTGGACAGGAACACTGAAGCTTTCTTT.

The chain combines TRBV30 with TRBJ1-2; 8 bases are shared with TRBD1. The junction had 10 bases not matched to a gene; V was cut back by 3 bases and J by 4 bases. CDR1 and CDR2 (germline): GTSNPN, SVGIG (reference sequence). The CDR3 loop spans 15 amino acids. CDR3 loop: CAWSDGQGGSYGYTF. CDR3 bases: TGTGCCTGGAGCGACGGACAGGGAGGGAGCTATGGCTACACCTTC.

This clone was counted between two and nine times. The rearrangement uses TRBV6-5 and TRBJ1-3; perhaps TRBD1 as D (5 bases). The CDR3 covers 16 residues. Looked up from germline, CDR1 is MNHEY and CDR2 is SVGAGI. Trimming took 4 bases from V and 0 from J, leaving 13 bases between them. The CDR3 is CASSWTTGGSGNTIYF. The CDR3 nucleotides read TGTGCCAGCAGTTGGACCACAGGCGGCTCTGGAAACACCATATATTTT.

This chain uses TRBV11-3 with TRBJ2-1; D might be TRBD2 (5 bases). Germline lookup yields CDR1 SGHNT and CDR2 YENEEA. V lost 3 bases and J 0 bases, leaving 9 bases between the germline ends. CDR3 length: 15 amino acids. The CDR3 reads CASSFGGTSYNEQFF. The CDR3 bases are TGTGCCAGCAGCTTTGGAGGAACCTCCTACAATGAGCAGTTCTTC.

V usage is TRBV3-1 (or the pseudogene TRBV3-2) and J usage is TRBJ2-3, with 10 bases identical to TRBD2. Germline V gene sequence: CDR1 LGHDT, CDR2 YNNKEL (reference sequence). V shed 1 base and J 1 base; nucleotides not matched to a gene: 11. The CDR3 consists of 19 residues. CDR3 in DNA: TGTGCCAGCAGCCAAGCGTTAACAGGGCTAGCGGGAGGCACAGATACGCAGTATTTT. Translating it yields CASSQALTGLAGGTDTQYF.

The chain's CDR3 is CATSEPGLDYEQYF. In DNA form, the CDR3 reads TGTGCCACCAGTGAACCGGGACTAGACTACGAGCAGTACTTC. This rearrangement joins TRBV24-1 to TRBJ2-7; 8 nucleotides agree with TRBD2. V shed 4 bases, J shed 3 bases, and the junction held 4 bases outside the gene matches. Germline V gene data show CDR1 as KGHDR and CDR2 as SFDVKD. The CDR3 sequence is 14 residues long.

This clone was picked up one time. This chain joins TRBV12-2 and TRBJ2-7; TRBD2 is taken as the D call from the table, unchecked against the DNA. TRBV12-2 is termed a pseudogene. The CDR3 covers 17 residues. CDR3 protein: CASRLVSSGTTSYEQYF. The CDR3 region has the DNA TGTGCAAGTCGCTTAGTCTCTAGCGGGACAACCTCCTACGAGCAGTACTTC.

The chain recombines TRBV4-3 with TRBJ2-1, with 7 bases matching TRBD1. Germline V gene sequence: CDR1 LGHNA, CDR2 YSLEER. The CDR3 extends over 15 amino acids. With 9 bases clipped from V and 0 bases from J, the junction kept 8 bases outside the gene matches. The CDR3 DNA is TGCGCCAGTACGTCCCGGGACAGCTCCTACAATGAGCAGTTCTTC. This encodes CASTSRDSSYNEQFF.